These 19 T cell receptor beta chains were sequenced from one sample in a study of blood T cell repertoires in COVID-19. Profiling relied on immunoSEQ multiplex PCR, and the TCRdb table lists in-frame clones only, not all of them. There are 200,000 to 250,000 clones in the sample; nearly 90% occur only once, and about 18% lies in the top ten. Sequencing was performed on peripheral blood. Receptors originate from a man aged 50 to 59 with COVID-19, enrolled during active disease.

The rearrangement uses TRBV3-1 (or the pseudogene TRBV3-2) and TRBJ1-3; D might be TRBD1 (6 bases). The germline V gene has CDR1 LGHDT and CDR2 YNNKEL (reference sequence). This CDR3 region has 14 residues. V lost 0 bases and J lost 4, with 7 bases in between. CDR3 sequence: CASSQEGAGNTIYF. The CDR3 DNA is TGTGCCAGCAGCCAAGAGGGGGCAGGAAACACCATATATTTT.

The chain is built from TRBV19 and TRBJ2-7; TRBD1 matches at 7 bases. The V gene end was trimmed by 5 bases and the J gene end by 0 bases; junction bases not matched to a gene: 4. Per the germline V gene, CDR1 is LNHDA and CDR2 is SQIVND (reference sequence). This CDR3 has 14 amino acids. CDR3 in amino acids: CASSVRTGSYEQYF. CDR3 in DNA: TGTGCCAGTAGTGTCAGGACAGGCTCCTACGAGCAGTACTTC.

This clone is a singleton in its sample. This chain uses TRBV14 with TRBJ1-2; D is perhaps TRBD1 (6 bases). The CDR3 runs to 16 residues. Germline V lookup: CDR1 SGHDN, CDR2 FVKESK. V lost 1 base to trimming and J lost 4 bases, with 16 bases between them. The CDR3 DNA sequence: TGTGCCAGCAGCCAAGTTACAGGGAAGGGGATCTATGGCTACACCTTC. The encoded protein is CASSQVTGKGIYGYTF. The full variable domain, in which reference TRBV14 and TRBJ1-2 provide the parts outside the CDR3, is EAGVTQFPSHSVIEKGQTVTLRCDPISGHDNLYWYRRVMGKEIKFLLHFVKESKQDESGMPNNRFLAERTGGTYSTLKVQPAELEDSGVYFCASSQVTGKGIYGYTFGSGTRLTVV.

On this clone itself: Other DNA sequences in the sample encode the same CDR3. The V call is TRBV18, the J call TRBJ2-2; TRBD2 aligns across 12 bases. The CDR3 totals 16 residues. CDR1 KGHSH and CDR2 LQKENI come from the germline V gene. V lost 1 base and J lost 3; bases outside the gene matches: 0. DNA for the CDR3: TGTGCCAGCTCACCACGGACTAGCGGGGACACCGGGGAGCTGTTTTTT. This codes for CASSPRTSGDTGELFF.

The chain links TRBV20-1 to TRBJ1-5; the D is unclear. This CDR3 is built from 17 residues. The V and J ends lost 3 bases and 0 bases respectively, with 18 bases between them. CDR1 and CDR2 from the germline V gene are DFQATT and SNEGSKA (reference sequence). CDR3 loop: CSASQRRSGNSNQPQHF. The CDR3 DNA sequence: TGCAGTGCTAGTCAGCGGCGGTCGGGAAATAGCAATCAGCCCCAGCATTTT.

The chain uses TRBV27 and TRBJ1-2; the D gene is possibly TRBD1 (5 bases). Trimming stripped 3 bases from V and 8 bases from J, with 16 bases between. The germline V gene has CDR1 MNHEY and CDR2 SMNVEV (reference sequence). CDR3 length: 14 amino acids. In DNA, the CDR3 is TGTGCCAGCAGTTTTGCCGGACAATTAAACGGCTACACCTTC. As protein: CASSFAGQLNGYTF.

The chain joins TRBV24-1 to TRBJ2-1; perhaps TRBD2 as D (6 bases). V dropped 4 bases and J dropped 8 bases, with 14 bases sitting between them. The CDR3 contains 14 residues. Germline CDR1 and CDR2: KGHDR and SFDVKD. DNA for the CDR3: TGTGCCACCAGTGACTCGCTAGCGAGGGATGAGCAGTTCTTC. It is translated as CATSDSLARDEQFF.

The chain employs TRBV28 and TRBJ1-2; tentatively, D is TRBD1 (6 bases). V lost 2 bases to trimming and J lost 1 base, with 17 bases between them. In germline, CDR1 is MDHEN, CDR2 SYDVKM. The CDR3 is 17 residues long. The CDR3 sequence is CASSLDTGLGGNYGYTF. In DNA form, the CDR3 reads TGTGCCAGCAGTTTAGATACAGGGCTAGGGGGTAACTATGGCTACACCTTC.

This chain uses TRBV5-1 with TRBJ2-6, with 7 bases identical to TRBD1. The ends lost 3 bases at V and 2 bases at J; junction bases unmatched: 2. The germline V gene has CDR1 SGHRS and CDR2 YFSETQ. CDR3 length equals 15 residues. The CDR3 sequence is CASSSTGAGANVLTF. The CDR3 DNA follows: TGCGCCAGCAGCTCCACAGGGGCTGGGGCCAACGTCCTGACTTTC. Full variable domain (outside the CDR3, taken from reference TRBV5-1 and TRBJ2-6): KAGVTQTPRYLIKTRGQQVTLSCSPISGHRSVSWYQQTPGQGLQFLFEYFSETQRNKGNFPGRFSGRQFSNSRSEMNVSTLELGDSALYLCASSSTGAGANVLTFGAGSRLTVL.

The chain combines TRBV6-4 with TRBJ2-5; 11 positions agree with TRBD2. This CDR3 has 19 residues. Germline V gene lookup returns CDR1 MRHNA and CDR2 SNTAGT. The ends lost 0 bases at V and 4 bases at J; junction bases unmatched: 13. The CDR3 bases are TGTGCCAGCAGTGACTCTTCTAGGCTAGCGGGGGGCCGAATAGAGACCCAGTACTTC. This codes for CASSDSSRLAGGRIETQYF.

The rearrangement uses TRBV6-2 or TRBV6-3 and TRBJ1-1; 7 positions agree with TRBD1. V gave up 0 bases and J gave up 6 bases; unmatched junction bases: 4. The CDR3 length is 14 residues. Germline CDR1 and CDR2: MNHEY and SVGEGT. The CDR3 here is CASSYSTTGSEAFF. For the CDR3, the DNA is TGTGCCAGCAGTTACTCGACGACAGGGTCTGAAGCTTTCTTT.

This sequence joins TRBV7-8 and TRBJ2-6; D perhaps matches TRBD1 (5 bases). Germline assignment: CDR1 SGHVS and CDR2 FQNEAQ. The CDR3 has 20 amino acids. The V end was cut by 1 base, the J end by 0 bases, with 19 bases between. CDR3 protein: CASSLVVRGSASSGANVLTF. The CDR3 region has the DNA TGTGCCAGCAGCTTAGTAGTTAGGGGATCGGCCTCCTCTGGGGCCAACGTCCTGACTTTC. Combining the CDR3 with reference TRBV7-8 and TRBJ2-6 gives the whole variable domain GAGVSQSPRYKVAKRGQDVALRCDPISGHVSLFWYQQALGQGPEFLTYFQNEAQLDKSGLPSDRFFAERPEGSVSTLKIQRTQQEDSAVYLCASSLVVRGSASSGANVLTFGAGSRLTVL.

The chain couples TRBV7-2 to TRBJ2-3; 11 bases match TRBD2. Per germline, CDR1 SGHTA and CDR2 FQGNSA. V lost 2 bases and J lost 4; bases outside the gene matches: 8. The length of the CDR3 is 17 residues. CDR3 bases: TGTGCCAGCAGCTTACCCCCCCGACTAGCGGGGCCAGATACGCAGTATTTT. Amino acid sequence: CASSLPPRLAGPDTQYF.

The CDR3 sequence is CATSHAGDMTNEQFF. In DNA form, the CDR3 reads TGTGCCACCAGTCACGCGGGGGACATGACTAATGAGCAGTTCTTC. The chain carries TRBV24-1 and TRBJ2-1, with D perhaps TRBD2 (7 bases). The V gene's germline CDR1 is KGHDR and CDR2 SFDVKD. Trimming removed 6 bases from V and 7 bases from J, with 18 bases in between. This CDR3 has 15 residues.

The chain uses TRBV11-3 and TRBJ2-3; TRBD2 might be the D (8 bases). Per germline, CDR1 SGHNT and CDR2 YENEEA. The V end was cut by 4 bases, the J end by 6 bases, with 23 bases between. The CDR3 loop spans 17 amino acids. CDR3 loop: CASSSREGAGNADTQYF. The DNA for the CDR3 is TGTGCCAGCAGCTCACGGGAGGGGGCGGGAAACGCGGATACGCAGTATTTT.

The rearrangement uses TRBV2 and TRBJ1-4; 7 bases match TRBD1. The CDR3 totals 16 residues. J lost 4 bases, V lost 2 bases, and 7 bases had no gene match. Germline V CDR1 and CDR2: SNHLY, FYNNEI. The DNA of the CDR3 is TGTGCCAGCAGTGAATTCGGGACAGCGAATAATGAAAAACTGTTTTTT. Its translation: CASSEFGTANNEKLFF.

V usage is TRBV28 and J usage is TRBJ1-1, with D possibly being TRBD1 (5 bases). The CDR3 extends over 13 amino acids. Trimming took 3 bases from V and 4 from J, leaving 9 bases between them. Germline CDR1 is MDHEN and CDR2 is SYDVKM. CDR3 residues: CASSFLGGTEAFF. The CDR3 bases are TGTGCCAGCAGTTTTTTGGGGGGCACTGAAGCTTTCTTT.

This clone was found a few times. The rearrangement uses TRBV6-2 or TRBV6-3 and TRBJ2-4; TRBD2 matches at 9 bases. This CDR3 has 18 amino acids. V lost 4 bases and J lost 0; bases outside the gene matches: 10. Germline V gives CDR1 MNHEY, CDR2 SVGEGT. The CDR3 region is CASSLTSGSPLAKNIQYF. The CDR3 region has the DNA TGTGCCAGCAGTTTGACTAGCGGATCGCCCTTAGCCAAAAACATTCAGTACTTC.

The chain links TRBV19 to TRBJ1-5; D not certain. The ends were cut back, 5 bases at V and 4 bases at J, with 12 bases in the middle. The V gene's germline CDR1 is LNHDA and CDR2 SQIVND (reference sequence). The CDR3 sequence is 14 residues long. The CDR3 DNA is TGTGCCAGTAGTCTCTGGAGCGCTAATCAGCCCCAGCATTTT. Translated: CASSLWSANQPQHF.